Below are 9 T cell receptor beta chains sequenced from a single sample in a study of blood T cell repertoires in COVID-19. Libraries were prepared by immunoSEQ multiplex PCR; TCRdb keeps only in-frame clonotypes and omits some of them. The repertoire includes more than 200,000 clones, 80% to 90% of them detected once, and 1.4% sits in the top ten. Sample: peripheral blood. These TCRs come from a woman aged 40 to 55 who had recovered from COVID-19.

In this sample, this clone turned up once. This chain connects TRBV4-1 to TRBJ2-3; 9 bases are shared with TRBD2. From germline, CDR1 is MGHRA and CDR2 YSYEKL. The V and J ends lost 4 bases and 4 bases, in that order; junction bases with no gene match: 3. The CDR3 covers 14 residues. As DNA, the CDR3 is TGCGCCAGCAGCCCGAGCGGGGGGTCAGATACGCAGTATTTT. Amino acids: CASSPSGGSDTQYF.

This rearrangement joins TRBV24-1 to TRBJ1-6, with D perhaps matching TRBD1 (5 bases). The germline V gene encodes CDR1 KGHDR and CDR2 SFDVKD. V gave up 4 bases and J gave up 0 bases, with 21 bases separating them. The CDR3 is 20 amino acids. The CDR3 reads CATSDLGGVWAGSYNSPLHF. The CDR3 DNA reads TGTGCCACCAGTGACCTGGGGGGGGTCTGGGCCGGCTCCTATAATTCACCCCTCCACTTT.

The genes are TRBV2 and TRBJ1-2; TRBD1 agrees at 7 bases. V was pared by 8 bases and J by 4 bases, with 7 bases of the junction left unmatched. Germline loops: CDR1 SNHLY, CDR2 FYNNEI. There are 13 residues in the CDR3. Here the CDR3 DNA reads TGTGCCAGCCGACAGGGCTGGGGCTATGGCTACACCTTC. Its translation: CASRQGWGYGYTF. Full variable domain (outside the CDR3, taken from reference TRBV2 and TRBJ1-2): EPEVTQTPSHQVTQMGQEVILRCVPISNHLYFYWYRQILGQKVEFLVSFYNNEISEKSEIFDDQFSVERPDGSNFTLKIRSTKLEDSAMYFCASRQGWGYGYTFGSGTRLTVV.

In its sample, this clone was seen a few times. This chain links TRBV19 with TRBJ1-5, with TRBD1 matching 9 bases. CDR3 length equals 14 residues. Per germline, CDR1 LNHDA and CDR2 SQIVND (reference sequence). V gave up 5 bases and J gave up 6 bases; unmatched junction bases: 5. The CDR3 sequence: CASSGTGRTQPQHF. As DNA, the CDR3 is TGTGCCAGTAGTGGGACAGGGCGGACTCAGCCCCAGCATTTT.

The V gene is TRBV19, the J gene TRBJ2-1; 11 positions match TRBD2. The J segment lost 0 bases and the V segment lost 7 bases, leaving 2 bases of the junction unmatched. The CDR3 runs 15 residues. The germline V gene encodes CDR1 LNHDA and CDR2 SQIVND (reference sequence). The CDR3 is CASTTSGGSYNEQFF. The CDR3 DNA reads TGTGCCAGTACCACTAGCGGGGGCTCCTACAATGAGCAGTTCTTC. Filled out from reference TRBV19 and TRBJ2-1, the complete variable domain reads DGGITQSPKYLFRKEGQNVTLSCEQNLNHDAMYWYRQDPGQGLRLIYYSQIVNDFQKGDIAEGYSVSREKKESFPLTVTSAQKNPTAFYLCASTTSGGSYNEQFFGPGTRLTVL.

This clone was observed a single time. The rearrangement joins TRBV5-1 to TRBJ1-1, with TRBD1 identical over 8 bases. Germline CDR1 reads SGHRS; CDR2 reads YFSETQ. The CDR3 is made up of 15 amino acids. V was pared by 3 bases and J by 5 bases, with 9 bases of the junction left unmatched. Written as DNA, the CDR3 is TGCGCCAGCAGCTCTACGCAGGGGGCGCGAACTGAAGCTTTCTTT. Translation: CASSSTQGARTEAFF.

The CDR3 here is CASSFSGGQRYF. In nucleotides, the CDR3 is TGTGCCAGCAGTTTCAGTGGGGGCCAGAGGTACTTC. The V and J genes are TRBV28 and TRBJ2-7; tentatively, D is TRBD1 (6 bases). Germline lookup yields CDR1 MDHEN and CDR2 SYDVKM. V gave up 3 bases and J gave up 12 bases, with 15 bases separating them. The CDR3 runs 12 residues. The entire variable domain, with the rest obtained from reference TRBV28 and TRBJ2-7, is as follows: DVKVTQSSRYLVKRTGEKVFLECVQDMDHENMFWYRQDPGLGLRLIYFSYDVKMKEKGDIPEGYSVSREKKERFSLILESASTNQTSMYLCASSFSGGQRYFGPGTRLTVT.

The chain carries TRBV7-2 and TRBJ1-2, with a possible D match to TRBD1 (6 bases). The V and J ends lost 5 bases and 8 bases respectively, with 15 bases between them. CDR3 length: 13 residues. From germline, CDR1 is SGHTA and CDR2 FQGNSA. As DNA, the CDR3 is TGTGCCAGCAGCACTCGGACAGAACGGGGCTACACCTTC. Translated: CASSTRTERGYTF.

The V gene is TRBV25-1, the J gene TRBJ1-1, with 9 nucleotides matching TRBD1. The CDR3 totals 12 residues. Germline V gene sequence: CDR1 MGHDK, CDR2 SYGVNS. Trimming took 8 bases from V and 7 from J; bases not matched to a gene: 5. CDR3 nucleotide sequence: TGTGCCAGCGCAGGGACAGGGAGTGAAGCTTTCTTT. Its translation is CASAGTGSEAFF.